The entry that follows covers one T cell receptor (beta chain) sequence. The data were obtained in a study of blood T cell repertoires in COVID-19. The overall study: Specimens from acute and convalescent COVID-19 originated in the United States, Italy and Spain. Sources were T cells, B-cell-depleted T cells, or PBMCs; the material itself was cDNA or gDNA.

As originally analysed: Counts of nucleated cells, estimated from reference gene primer amplification, were obtained. Libraries were prepared by immunoSEQ multiplex PCR; TCRdb keeps only in-frame clonotypes and omits some of them. That table gives V, J and clone size, and the DNA gave D and trimming. The table has about 67,000 clones, around 86% seen once. V trimming: 5 bases; J trimming: 1 base; junction bases outside the gene matches: 6. Germline lookup yields CDR1 MNHEY and CDR2 SMNVEV (reference sequence). CDR3 length: 15 residues. The chain recombines TRBV27 with TRBJ2-7; 9 nucleotides match TRBD1. Sequencing was performed on peripheral blood. The origin of this receptor is a man aged 50 or older with active COVID-19. This CDR3 reads CASSPWDRASYEQYF. The CDR3 DNA is TGTGCCAGCAGTCCCTGGGACAGGGCTTCCTACGAGCAGTACTTC.